The entry below gives a single T cell receptor (beta chain) sequence along with its context. This clonotype was seen many times. Its antigen has not been determined. It has no much larger one-base neighbor in the sample; base qualities were not kept. The time point label on this specimen signifies: longitudinal time-point 3. Libraries from unsorted PBMCs were made from 2 million PBMCs kept in RNAlater at -80 degrees C until RNA extraction. Multiple sclerosis patients were enrolled in a US clinical protocol evaluating disease progression by magnetic resonance imaging. PBMCs were separated from peripheral blood using Ficoll-Hypaque density gradient centrifugation and then cryopreserved in liquid nitrogen. The sample comes from a study of neurological immune-mediated disorders (dated by TCRdb to the late 2010s). About the full investigation: Among the 35 or so multiple sclerosis patients, relapsing-remitting MS was present in some 30 and secondary progressive MS was present in 3. Peripheral blood TCR-beta repertoires from HTLV-I-associated myelopathy (HAM/TSP) patients, multiple sclerosis patients and healthy controls were compared by UMI-based sequencing. Each longitudinal HAM/TSP and healthy donor was sampled at 3 time-points spaced at about 3-45 month intervals. Alongside PBMC samples, the set of more than 80 TCR-beta libraries contained longitudinal samples, technical triplicates, and paired CD4+ and CD8+ T-cell subsets that had been sorted. The cohort included around 70 subjects: approximately 14 with HAM/TSP, around 34 with multiple sclerosis, and 20 healthy controls. Findings and caveats that apply to the study as a whole: Expanded clones from different subjects shared no identical CDR3 amino acid sequences, which suggests that TCR-beta repertoires were private in all groups. In phylogenetic analysis, the repertoires of 18 of 34 MS patients grouped into a cluster of related CDR3 sequences, which suggests a possible signature at the repertoire level. No clinical or MRI features were associated with the MS cluster, and the authors said that larger cohorts are needed. TCR clonal expansion was highest in HAM/TSP patients and lowest in MS patients, with MS patients falling below even healthy controls.

cDNA was synthesized by template-switch 5'RACE using a primer carrying a 10-nucleotide random unique molecular identifier by which each TCR transcript was tagged. Each sequencing run produced over 160 million TCR-beta sequences covering 15-18 subjects. Total RNA was extracted with the RNeasy kit. Using the KAPA Real-time Library Amplification kit, TCR-beta VDJ regions were amplified with primers for the TCR constant region and the 5'RACE anchor. A first PCR added sample indexes and Illumina adaptors, after which a second PCR increased the library yield. After purification with Ampure beads, the TCR product of roughly 650 bp was size-selected on a 2% E-gel SizeSelection system. Library quality was checked on a Bioanalyzer, concentration was measured with Qubit, and libraries were quantified with the Kapa Library Quantification kit before pooling. Libraries were sequenced paired-end 2 x 150 bp on an Illumina HiSeq 2500. To increase sequence diversity, roughly 25-31% phiX was spiked into each library pool. The paper's processing steps were these. The quality-filtered reads were processed with the UMI-based MiGEC pipeline, whose error correction step removed more than 80% of the raw TCR sequences. VDJ genes were aligned to IMGT germline references, and clonotypes were defined by unique CDR3 amino acid sequence plus V-J genes. Clonal expansion, Shannon diversity and CDR3 relatedness were evaluated with VDJtools (CalcPairwiseDistances, ClusterSamples), while phylogenetic trees were built in CLCbio workbench. A clone was classed as expanded if it had 8 or more unique UMIs, a cutoff based on coefficient-of-variation modelling across technical triplicates. TCRdb reprocessing: public reads trimmed at Q25 with fastp, clones called with MiXCR, in-frame beta chains kept. Each entry is one CDR3 protein sequence, shown with its most common DNA and genes. TCRdb, rather than the study authors, made the V and J calls. Across this sample there are 84,000 or so distinct CDR3 sequences, with 3.5% to 5.5% seen only once. Of the sample, around 6% falls within the top ten clones.

A distance of 8 bases separates the germline ends of V and J, which lose 0 bases and 6 bases respectively. Sequences MNHEY (CDR1) and SVGAGI (CDR2) are obtained from the germline V gene. The CDR3 spans 13 residues, from the cysteine through the phenylalanine. Just CDR3 DNA is preserved here, 39 bases in frame from base 1. The sample was PBMCs. The V gene is TRBV6-5 and the J gene is TRBJ1-1; no D segment can be confidently identified. The receptor was isolated from an older woman with multiple sclerosis. The CDR3 reads CASSYSIGSEAFF. The sequenced DNA: TGTGCCAGCAGTTACTCGATCGGGTCTGAAGCTTTCTTT.